These T cell receptor beta chains were read from a single sample in a study of CD8 T cells in ankylosing spondylitis. TCRdb re-derived calls from the 5' RACE reads in MiXCR, one entry per CDR3 protein. The sample shows about 240,000 distinct CDR3 sequences, approximately 9% of them seen only once. Source material: blood, either unsorted or a sorted T cell fraction (not recorded which). The source is a male donor with ankylosing spondylitis or in good health (not recorded which). The CDR3 runs from the conserved cysteine through the conserved F or W. A D gene is named only where the DNA matches it firmly. A clone size is listed for some rows: how often the clone was seen (once, few, many), or a class if it is expanded.

TRBJ2-5 TRBV20-1 NA many CSARKGETQYF TGCAGTGCCCGAAAAGGAGAGACCCAGTACTTC
TRBJ1-5 TRBV19 NA many CASSISPRYSNQPQHF TGTGCCAGTAGTATTTCCCCACGTTATAGCAATCAGCCCCAGCATTTT
TRBJ2-3 TRBV10-3 TRBD1 NA CAIGTTGGDTQYF TGTGCCATCGGAACTACAGGGGGCGATACGCAGTATTTT
TRBJ2-1 TRBV5-4 NA many CASSLRGAGEQFF TGTGCCAGCAGCTTGAGAGGGGCGGGTGAGCAGTTCTTC
TRBJ2-3 TRBV7-2 TRBD2 many CASSLRWGGSTDTQYF TGTGCCAGCAGCTTACGGTGGGGGGGGAGCACAGATACGCAGTATTTT
TRBJ2-3 TRBV5-1 TRBD1 few CASSPGVQGTDTQYF TGCGCCAGCAGCCCCGGGGTACAGGGGACAGATACGCAGTATTTT
TRBJ2-1 TRBV12-3/TRBV12-4 TRBD1 NA CASSPDKGTGPYNEQFF TGTGCCAGCAGCCCAGATAAAGGGACAGGGCCCTACAATGAGCAGTTCTTC
TRBJ2-5 TRBV10-2 NA many CASSESTGQETQYF TGCGCCAGCAGTGAGTCGACAGGCCAAGAGACCCAGTACTTC
TRBJ1-5 TRBV5-5 TRBD1 many CASSVGQNSNQPQHF TGTGCCAGCAGCGTGGGACAGAATAGCAATCAGCCCCAGCATTTT
TRBJ2-5 TRBV10-3 TRBD1 NA CAISERTGRFRRGGETQYF TGTGCCATCAGTGAGAGGACAGGGAGATTCCGACGGGGTGGAGAGACCCAGTACTTC
TRBJ1-5 TRBV12-3/TRBV12-4 TRBD1 few CASSPGGLGNQPQHF TGTGCCAGCAGCCCAGGGGGTCTTGGCAATCAGCCCCAGCATTTT
TRBJ2-3 TRBV5-6 TRBD2 many CASSLMGGDTQYF TGTGCCAGCAGCTTAATGGGGGGGGATACGCAGTATTTT
TRBJ1-2 TRBV30 NA NA CAWADSPIYGYTF TGTGCCTGGGCGGACAGTCCGATCTATGGCTACACCTTC
TRBJ2-3 TRBV11-2 NA many CASSLYSRGGTDTQYF TGTGCCAGCAGCTTATACTCTAGAGGTGGCACAGATACGCAGTATTTT
TRBJ2-1 TRBV29-1 TRBD2 many CSADPTSGKYNEQFF TGCAGCGCCGACCCCACTAGCGGGAAGTACAATGAGCAGTTCTTC
TRBJ1-2 TRBV12-3/TRBV12-4 NA NA CASSWSRSLYGYTF TGTGCCAGCAGTTGGTCCAGATCCCTCTATGGCTACACCTTC
TRBJ2-1 TRBV5-5 TRBD1 few CASSWDRAGYSNEQFF TGTGCCAGCAGCTGGGACAGGGCAGGCTACAGTAATGAGCAGTTCTTC
TRBJ2-1 TRBV7-2 NA NA CASSLKGTPPRGEQFF TGTGCCAGCAGCTTAAAAGGGACCCCCCCCCGTGGTGAGCAGTTCTTC
TRBJ2-2 TRBV10-3 TRBD2 many CAISESASGPRTGELFF TGTGCCATCAGTGAGTCCGCTAGCGGACCGAGGACCGGGGAGCTGTTTTTT
TRBJ2-1 TRBV7-6 TRBD2 NA CASSLPRTSGSRYEQFF TGTGCCAGCAGCCTCCCTAGGACTAGCGGGAGTAGGTATGAGCAGTTCTTC
TRBJ1-4 TRBV4-3 TRBD1 many CASSPSPGQGGEKLFF TGCGCCAGCAGCCCCTCACCGGGACAGGGGGGCGAAAAACTGTTTTTT
TRBJ2-7 TRBV25-1 TRBD2 NA CASSRGGANEQYF TGTGCCAGCAGCCGCGGGGGGGCAAACGAGCAGTACTTC